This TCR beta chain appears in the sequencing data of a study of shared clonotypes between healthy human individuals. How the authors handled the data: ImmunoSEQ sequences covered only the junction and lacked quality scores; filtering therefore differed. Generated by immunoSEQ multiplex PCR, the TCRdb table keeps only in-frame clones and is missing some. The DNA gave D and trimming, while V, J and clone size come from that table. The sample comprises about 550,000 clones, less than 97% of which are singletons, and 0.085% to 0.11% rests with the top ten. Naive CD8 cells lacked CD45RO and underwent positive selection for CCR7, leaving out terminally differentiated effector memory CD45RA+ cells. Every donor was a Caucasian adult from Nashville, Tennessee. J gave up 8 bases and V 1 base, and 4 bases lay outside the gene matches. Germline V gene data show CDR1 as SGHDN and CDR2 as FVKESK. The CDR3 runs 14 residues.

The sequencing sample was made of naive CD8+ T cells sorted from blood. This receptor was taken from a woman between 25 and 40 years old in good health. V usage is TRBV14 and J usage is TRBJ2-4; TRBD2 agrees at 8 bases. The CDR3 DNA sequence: TGTGCCAGCAGCCAAGCGATGCGGGAGGACATTCAGTACTTC. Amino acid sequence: CASSQAMREDIQYF.